These 28 T cell receptor beta chains were sequenced from one sample in a study of CD8 T cells in ankylosing spondylitis. TCRdb fed the 5' RACE reads into MiXCR, producing one record per CDR3 protein. The data contain about 400,000 distinct CDR3 sequences, more than 20% of them singletons. Sequenced material: blood, either unsorted or a sorted T cell fraction (not recorded which). These receptors were obtained from a male donor with ankylosing spondylitis or in good health (not recorded which).

CDR3: CSVVVQNQETQYF. In nucleotides, the CDR3 is TGCAGCGTTGTAGTTCAGAACCAAGAGACCCAGTACTTC. V is TRBV29-1 and J is TRBJ2-5; D is unclear. Trimming took off 4 bases at V and 0 bases at J, with 9 bases between the two ends. From germline, CDR1 is SQVTM and CDR2 ANQGSEA. This CDR3 is 13 amino acids long.

This chain links TRBV3-1 with TRBJ1-1; D is perhaps TRBD1 (5 bases). V gave up 0 bases and J gave up 0 bases, with 11 bases separating them. The CDR3 totals 16 residues. Germline V gene data show CDR1 as LGHDT and CDR2 as YNNKEL (reference sequence). Here the CDR3 reads CASSQDPPGLNTEAFF. For the CDR3, the DNA is TGTGCCAGCAGCCAAGATCCTCCGGGACTGAACACTGAAGCTTTCTTT. The full variable domain, with the rest looked up from reference TRBV3-1 and TRBJ1-1, is DTAVSQTPKYLVTQMGNDKSIKCEQNLGHDTMYWYKQDSKKFLKIMFSYNNKELIINETVPNRFSPKSPDKAHLNLHINSLELGDSAVYFCASSQDPPGLNTEAFFGQGTRLTVV.

The sample holds a few counts of this clonotype. V usage is TRBV7-8 and J usage is TRBJ2-3, with TRBD2 matching 12 bases. J gave up 2 bases and V 4 bases, and 10 bases lay outside the gene matches. This CDR3 has 18 residues. In germline, CDR1 is SGHVS, CDR2 FQNEAQ. The DNA for the CDR3 is TGTGCCAGCAGCTCCCTATGGACTAGCGGGGCGACCACAGATACGCAGTATTTT. As protein: CASSSLWTSGATTDTQYF.

The rearrangement joins TRBV12-3 or TRBV12-4 to TRBJ2-1; the D is unclear. The CDR3 runs to 15 residues. V gave up 7 bases and J gave up 5 bases, with 18 bases separating them. This chain's CDR3 is CASTMRPLKHNEQFF. The CDR3 bases are TGTGCCAGCACCATGAGACCCTTGAAGCACAATGAGCAGTTCTTC.

This clonotype was found a few times. The chain recombines TRBV5-4 with TRBJ2-1; TRBD1 aligns across 8 bases. The V segment lost 5 bases and the J segment 9 bases; nucleotides outside the gene matches: 10. In germline, CDR1 is SGHNT, CDR2 YYREEE (reference sequence). This CDR3 has 14 amino acids. The CDR3: CASSYGQGPVEQFF. CDR3 DNA sequence: TGTGCCAGCAGTTACGGACAGGGACCGGTTGAGCAGTTCTTC.

The rearrangement joins TRBV12-3 or TRBV12-4 to TRBJ2-2, with a possible D match to TRBD1 (6 bases). Trimming shortened V by 4 bases and J by 2 bases, and 17 bases separated the two germline ends. The length of the CDR3 is 17 residues. This CDR3 reads CASSSGQIYRNTGELFF. The CDR3 DNA reads TGTGCCAGCAGTTCCGGACAGATCTATAGAAACACCGGGGAGCTGTTTTTT.

The chain couples TRBV7-9 to TRBJ2-7; D not certain. Germline values: CDR1 SEHNR, CDR2 FQNEAQ (reference sequence). The CDR3 is made up of 14 amino acids. Trimming pared 1 base from V and 11 bases from J, leaving 18 bases between. The CDR3 sequence: CASSLVDTRQAKYF. The CDR3 DNA follows: TGTGCCAGCAGCTTAGTAGATACCCGTCAGGCCAAGTACTTC. Full variable domain (rest looked up from reference TRBV7-9 and TRBJ2-7): DTGVSQNPRHKITKRGQNVTFRCDPISEHNRLYWYRQTLGQGPEFLTYFQNEAQLEKSRLLSDRFSAERPKGSFSTLEIQRTEQGDSAMYLCASSLVDTRQAKYFGPGTRLTVT.

This clonotype was found a few times. The chain is built from TRBV11-2 and TRBJ2-7, with D unresolved. This CDR3 spans 18 amino acids. V was cut by 4 bases and J by 0 bases, with 22 bases left in between. The V gene's germline CDR1 is SGHAT and CDR2 FQNNGV. The CDR3 spells CASSSIPAGRPSSYEQYF. In DNA, the CDR3 is TGTGCCAGCAGCTCCATCCCGGCCGGGCGGCCGAGCTCCTACGAGCAGTACTTC.

This clonotype came up a few times. V gene TRBV5-1 combines with J gene TRBJ2-2; no clear D. Germline CDR1 SGHRS, CDR2 YFSETQ. V dropped 2 bases and J dropped 0 bases, with 14 bases sitting between them. The CDR3 loop spans 17 amino acids. The CDR3 region is CASSFVLTVPNTGELFF. The CDR3 coding sequence is TGCGCCAGCAGCTTCGTACTGACCGTACCGAACACCGGGGAGCTGTTTTTT.

This clonotype was seen a few times. CDR3 in amino acids: CASSQVGQGDYGYTF. CDR3 bases: TGTGCCAGCAGCCAAGTCGGGCAGGGCGACTATGGCTACACCTTC. The V call is TRBV3-1, the J call TRBJ1-2; D might be TRBD1 (5 bases). CDR1 and CDR2 from the germline V gene are LGHDT and YNNKEL (reference sequence). V dropped 1 base and J dropped 3 bases, with 12 bases sitting between them. The CDR3 has 15 residues. Together with reference TRBV3-1 and TRBJ1-2, the CDR3 gives the full variable domain: DTAVSQTPKYLVTQMGNDKSIKCEQNLGHDTMYWYKQDSKKFLKIMFSYNNKELIINETVPNRFSPKSPDKAHLNLHINSLELGDSAVYFCASSQVGQGDYGYTFGSGTRLTVV.

This clonotype was seen only a few times. The V and J genes are TRBV20-1 and TRBJ2-1, with 9 bases matching TRBD1. Germline lookup yields CDR1 DFQATT and CDR2 SNEGSKA (reference sequence). The CDR3 consists of 15 residues. V lost 0 bases, J lost 5 bases, and 5 bases stayed unmatched. The DNA of the CDR3 is TGCAGTGCTAGAGATGGGGGGACAGGGAACAATGAGCAGTTCTTC. Protein sequence: CSARDGGTGNNEQFF.

This clonotype was picked up a small number of times. V usage is TRBV11-2 and J usage is TRBJ1-4; TRBD1 matches 7 bases. Germline loops: CDR1 SGHAT, CDR2 FQNNGV. This CDR3 spans 13 amino acids. J lost 8 bases, V lost 2 bases, and 2 bases had no gene match. The chain's CDR3 is CASSLWDREKLFF. The CDR3 DNA sequence: TGTGCCAGCAGCTTATGGGACAGAGAAAAACTGTTTTTT.

In this sample, this clonotype turned up a few times. This sequence joins TRBV9 and TRBJ2-3, with D perhaps being TRBD1 or TRBD2 (5 bases each). The germline V gene has CDR1 SGDLS and CDR2 YYNGEE. The CDR3 has 15 amino acids. V was clipped by 0 bases and J by 3 bases, with 11 bases between them. The CDR3 loop reads CASSVGWGRTDTQYF. The CDR3 nucleotides read TGTGCCAGCAGCGTAGGGTGGGGACGGACAGATACGCAGTATTTT. The complete variable domain, with remaining parts taken from reference TRBV9 and TRBJ2-3, reads DSGVTQTPKHLITATGQRVTLRCSPRSGDLSVYWYQQSLDQGLQFLIQYYNGEERAKGNILERFSAQQFPDLHSELNLSSLELGDSALYFCASSVGWGRTDTQYFGPGTRLTVL.

The chain joins TRBV5-5 to TRBJ2-7, with D uncertain. The CDR3 is 14 residues long. CDR1 and CDR2 from the germline V gene are SGHKS and YYEKEE (reference sequence). Trimming left V 0 bases short and J 2 bases short, with 9 bases between. In nucleotides, the CDR3 is TGTGCCAGCAGCTTGGTGGGCAGCCCCTACGAGCAGTACTTC. Its translation is CASSLVGSPYEQYF.

This clonotype came up a few times. V is TRBV12-3 or TRBV12-4 and J is TRBJ1-2; tentatively, D is TRBD1 (5 bases). This CDR3 region has 16 residues. Deletions cut 1 base from V and 4 bases from J, with 16 bases between. The CDR3 DNA reads as TGTGCCAGCAGTTTAGTGGGGGGACCCACCTTCTATGGCTACACCTTC. Translation: CASSLVGGPTFYGYTF.

This clonotype showed up many times. The chain is built from TRBV12-3 or TRBV12-4 and TRBJ1-1; D remains ambiguous. Trimming left V 5 bases short and J 6 bases short, with 10 bases between. The CDR3 is 12 residues long. CDR3 loop: CASSADFPEAFF. The CDR3 region has the DNA TGTGCCAGCAGTGCGGATTTCCCTGAAGCTTTCTTT.

The sample holds a few counts of this clonotype. The chain joins TRBV4-1 to TRBJ2-7, with D unclear. The CDR3 is made up of 17 amino acids. CDR1 is MGHRA and CDR2 is YSYEKL in the germline V gene. V was clipped by 0 bases and J by 2 bases, with 17 bases between them. The CDR3 region has the DNA TGCGCCAGCAGCCAAGAGGAGTCGGCCGCAACCGCCTACGAGCAGTACTTC. Protein: CASSQEESAATAYEQYF.

The chain links TRBV2 to TRBJ2-1; D possibly matches TRBD1 or TRBD2 (6 bases each). V was pared by 7 bases and J by 6 bases, with 16 bases between. The CDR3 is 14 residues long. CDR1 is SNHLY, CDR2 FYNNEI, per germline. CDR3 bases: TGTGCCAGCATTCAAAGGGGGGAGATCAATGAGCAGTTCTTC. This gives the protein CASIQRGEINEQFF.

The J gene is TRBJ2-2, the V gene TRBV7-9; unclear D gene. V lost 3 bases and J lost 10, with 3 bases in between. The CDR3 runs to 10 residues. Germline V CDR1 and CDR2: SEHNR, FQNEAQ (reference sequence). The CDR3 reads CASSFLELFF. CDR3 sequence (DNA): TGTGCCAGCAGCTTTCTGGAGCTGTTTTTT.

This clonotype was found a few times. The chain carries TRBV9 and TRBJ1-1; D gene ambiguous. The germline gives CDR1 SGDLS, CDR2 YYNGEE. V was cut by 2 bases and J by 4 bases, with 9 bases left in between. CDR3 length: 13 amino acids. The CDR3 loop is CASSVGSFTEAFF. The CDR3 nucleotides read TGTGCCAGCAGCGTGGGATCGTTCACTGAAGCTTTCTTT.

J is TRBJ2-5 and V is TRBV12-3 or TRBV12-4; the match to TRBD2 covers 11 bases. The length of the CDR3 is 17 residues. Trimming at V came to 5 bases and at J to 1 base, leaving 9 bases not matched to a gene. CDR3 protein: CASSAVLAGGPQETQYF. CDR3 DNA: TGTGCCAGCAGTGCAGTCCTAGCGGGGGGCCCCCAAGAGACCCAGTACTTC.

V is TRBV9 and J is TRBJ2-1; 12 positions match TRBD2. Per the germline V gene, CDR1 is SGDLS and CDR2 is YYNGEE. Trimming at V came to 3 bases and at J to 6 bases, leaving 4 bases not matched to a gene. CDR3 length: 15 residues. The CDR3 nucleotides are TGTGCCAGCAGCGGACTAGCGGGGGCGGGCAATGAGCAGTTCTTC. It codes for CASSGLAGAGNEQFF.

The V and J genes are TRBV20-1 and TRBJ1-5; the D gene is possibly TRBD1 (6 bases). Germline lookup yields CDR1 DFQATT and CDR2 SNEGSKA (reference sequence). With 4 bases removed from V and 0 bases from J, the gap between germline ends came to 16 bases. This CDR3 spans 16 amino acids. Here the CDR3 reads CSATWTDTTSNQPQHF. The CDR3 nucleotides are TGCAGTGCTACCTGGACAGACACCACTAGCAATCAGCCCCAGCATTTT.

This clonotype was detected a few times. The chain combines TRBV7-6 with TRBJ2-1; D is perhaps TRBD1 or TRBD2 (5 bases each). There are 19 residues in the CDR3. V dropped 1 base and J dropped 2 bases, with 21 bases sitting between them. Germline V gene lookup returns CDR1 SGHVS and CDR2 FNYEAQ. This chain's CDR3 is CASSLGVPGPQSPYNEQFF. The CDR3, as DNA: TGTGCCAGCAGCTTAGGAGTTCCGGGACCCCAAAGCCCCTACAATGAGCAGTTCTTC.

This clonotype was observed a handful of times. The chain carries TRBV6-1 and TRBJ2-3; TRBD1 matches at 7 bases. V lost 5 bases and J lost 0; bases outside the gene matches: 8. The CDR3 has 16 amino acids. The V gene's germline CDR1 is MNHNS and CDR2 SASEGT. The CDR3 spells CASSPPGQTSTDTQYF. CDR3 in DNA: TGTGCCAGCAGTCCCCCGGGACAGACAAGCACAGATACGCAGTATTTT.

CDR3 nucleotide sequence: TGTGCCTGGACCGAGACGGTTAACACCGGGGAGCTGTTTTTT. Translation gives CAWTETVNTGELFF. This chain joins TRBV30 and TRBJ2-2, with no clear D. This CDR3 region has 14 residues. Looked up from germline, CDR1 is GTSNPN and CDR2 is SVGIG (reference sequence). V gave up 4 bases and J gave up 2 bases, with 11 bases separating them.

J is TRBJ2-2 and V is TRBV12-3 or TRBV12-4; D tentatively fits TRBD1 or TRBD2 (5 bases each). V gave up 7 bases and J gave up 5 bases, with 17 bases separating them. The CDR3 is 15 residues long. DNA for the CDR3: TGTGCCAGCATCCCTTCTTGGGGGAAAACCGGGGAGCTGTTTTTT. This translates into CASIPSWGKTGELFF.

The chain is built from TRBV12-3 or TRBV12-4 and TRBJ2-3, with unresolved D. Trimming pared 1 base from V and 4 bases from J, leaving 9 bases between. The CDR3 consists of 14 residues. The CDR3 DNA reads TGTGCCAGCAGTTTAGTCGGTGTCTCAGATACGCAGTATTTT. Translating gives CASSLVGVSDTQYF.